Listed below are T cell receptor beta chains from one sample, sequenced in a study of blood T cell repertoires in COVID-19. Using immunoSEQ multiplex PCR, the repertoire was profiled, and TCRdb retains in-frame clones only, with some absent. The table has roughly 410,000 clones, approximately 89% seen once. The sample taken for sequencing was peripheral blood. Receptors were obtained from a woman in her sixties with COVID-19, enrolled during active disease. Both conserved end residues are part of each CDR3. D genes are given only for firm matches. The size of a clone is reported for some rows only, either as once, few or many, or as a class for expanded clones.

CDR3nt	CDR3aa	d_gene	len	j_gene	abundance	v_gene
TGTGCCAGCAGTCCATGGACAGGGGCTGGCTACACCTTC	CASSPWTGAGYTF	TRBD1	13	TRBJ1-2	once	TRBV27
TGTGCCAGCAGTCTGACAGGCGGACAAGAGACCCAGTACTTC	CASSLTGGQETQYF	-	14	TRBJ2-5	-	TRBV6-5
TGTGCCAGCAGCCGGACAGGGGCTTCCACCTACGAGCAGTACTTC	CASSRTGASTYEQYF	TRBD1	15	TRBJ2-7	-	TRBV7-3
TGTGCCAGCAAACTGACAGGGAGCTATGGCTACACCTTC	CASKLTGSYGYTF	TRBD1	13	TRBJ1-2	-	TRBV6-5
TGTGCCACCAGCTTACAGGGCGCACGGAATTCAGATACGCAGTATTTT	CATSLQGARNSDTQYF	-	16	TRBJ2-3	once	TRBV15
TGTGCCAGCTCACGCGGACAGGGGGGTTTTAATGAAAAACTGTTTTTT	CASSRGQGGFNEKLFF	TRBD1	16	TRBJ1-4	-	TRBV18
TGTGCCAGCAGCTTCTCCGGGACAGGGGACGAGCAGTACTTC	CASSFSGTGDEQYF	TRBD1	14	TRBJ2-7	-	TRBV11-3
TGTGCCAGCAGCCAAGTCAGCGGGGGGGCACAGTATTTT	CASSQVSGGAQYF	TRBD2	13	TRBJ2-3	-	TRBV14
TGTCCCGGGACTAGCGGTCCTGAGCAGTTCTTC	CPGTSGPEQFF	TRBD2	11	TRBJ2-1	-	TRBV6-5
TGTGCCAGAGTACGTAGGGGAGCGGGGAAGGCTCTATCTAGCACAGATACGCAGTATTTT	CARVRRGAGKALSSTDTQYF	TRBD2	20	TRBJ2-3	-	TRBV19
TGTGCCTGGAGCCCCACAGGGATGAGCACCGGGGAGCTGTTTTTT	CAWSPTGMSTGELFF	-	15	TRBJ2-2	-	TRBV30
TGTGCCAGTAGCCATGGACAGAATAATTCACCCCTCCACTTT	CASSHGQNNSPLHF	-	14	TRBJ1-6	few	TRBV19
TGTGCCAGCAGCTTACACGGGGGGGGTACAGATACGCAGTATTTT	CASSLHGGGTDTQYF	TRBD2	15	TRBJ2-3	once	TRBV11-3
TGTGCCAGCAGTACAGGGTTCTCTCGGTATGGCTACACCTTC	CASSTGFSRYGYTF	-	14	TRBJ1-2	-	TRBV28
TGTGCCAGCAGCCCTACGGGGGACGGATTCACTGAAGCTTTCTTT	CASSPTGDGFTEAFF	-	15	TRBJ1-1	-	TRBV7-3
TGTGCCATCAGTGGCCCCGGGACAGGGCTCTTCTATGGCTACACCTTC	CAISGPGTGLFYGYTF	TRBD1	16	TRBJ1-2	once	TRBV10-3
TGTGCCACCAGCACCTTCTTTGCGGCTTCGCCCTACGAGCAGTACTTC	CATSTFFAASPYEQYF	-	16	TRBJ2-7	-	TRBV15
TGCGCCAGCAGCCATGGACAGGTCGTTAACTATGGCTACACCTTC	CASSHGQVVNYGYTF	TRBD1	15	TRBJ1-2	-	TRBV4-1
TGTGCCAGCAGCTTAGTCCTAGCGGGGGGCCTGAGGACCGGGGAGCTGTTTTTT	CASSLVLAGGLRTGELFF	TRBD2	18	TRBJ2-2	-	TRBV7-2
TGTGCCAGCAGCCGGGAGGGTATACACACTGAAGCTTTCTTT	CASSREGIHTEAFF	-	14	TRBJ1-1	-	TRBV3-1/TRBV3-2
TGTGCCAGCAGTGACTCTGGGGGCGTAGGCGAGCAGTTCTTC	CASSDSGGVGEQFF	-	14	TRBJ2-1	-	TRBV6-4
TGTGCCAGCAGTCATGGGAGCTCTGGAAACACCATATATTTT	CASSHGSSGNTIYF	-	14	TRBJ1-3	few	TRBV6-6
TGTGCCAGCAGCTTGGTTGGGCTGGGGCAGTACTTC	CASSLVGLGQYF	-	12	TRBJ2-7	-	TRBV5-8
TGTGCCAGCAGTCTGGGACTAGCGGGGGACATCACAGATACGCAGTATTTT	CASSLGLAGDITDTQYF	TRBD2	17	TRBJ2-3	-	TRBV28
TGTGCCAGTAGTCAACAGGGAAAGGACTATGGCTACACCTTC	CASSQQGKDYGYTF	-	14	TRBJ1-2	-	TRBV19
TGTGCCAGTAGTATATCGGGGTTGGGCACTGAAGCTTTCTTT	CASSISGLGTEAFF	-	14	TRBJ1-1	-	TRBV19
TGTGCCAGTAGGGAGACGAGCGGGGCTTGGTACGAGCAGTACTTC	CASRETSGAWYEQYF	TRBD2	15	TRBJ2-7	-	TRBV19
TGCGCCAGCAGCTTGGTCGTACTAAGCTCCTACAATGAGCAGTTCTTC	CASSLVVLSSYNEQFF	-	16	TRBJ2-1	-	TRBV5-1
TGTGCCAGCAGTTACTCAGGGACAGGGGTTGGAAACACCATATATTTT	CASSYSGTGVGNTIYF	TRBD1	16	TRBJ1-3	-	TRBV6-5
TGTGCCAGCAGCCCCACCCTATTTGACTTGAACACTGAAGCTTTCTTT	CASSPTLFDLNTEAFF	-	16	TRBJ1-1	-	TRBV7-3
TGTGCCAGCAGCTACCGCGGGTCAGCGGTGCCCACAGATACGCAGTATTTT	CASSYRGSAVPTDTQYF	-	17	TRBJ2-3	-	TRBV11-3
TGTGCCAGCAGGGCTAGTAGGCATGATGAGCAGTTCTTC	CASRASRHDEQFF	-	13	TRBJ2-1	-	TRBV2
TGCGCCAGCAGCTTACAGGACACCGGGGAGCTGTTTTTT	CASSLQDTGELFF	-	13	TRBJ2-2	-	TRBV5-1
TGCAGTGCTTCCACAGACTATGGCTACACCTTC	CSASTDYGYTF	-	11	TRBJ1-2	once	TRBV20-1
TGTGCCAGCAGCTCGAGGGGGAATAACTATGGCTACACCTTC	CASSSRGNNYGYTF	-	14	TRBJ1-2	-	TRBV7-2
TGTGCCAGCACCCTGGTCCGGGGATATCAGCCCCAGCATTTT	CASTLVRGYQPQHF	-	14	TRBJ1-5	-	TRBV6-5
TGTGCCAGTACCGCCTCCGGGGACAGGGGGAGAAAAAACAATCAGCCCCAGCATTTT	CASTASGDRGRKNNQPQHF	TRBD1	19	TRBJ1-5	-	TRBV19
TGCGCCAGCAGCCAAGACAGGGGGCGCACTTTGGGACAGTTCTTC	CASSQDRGRTLGQFF	TRBD1	15	TRBJ2-1	few	TRBV4-1
TGTGCCAGTAGTAACCGACAGGGGGCGATGAACACTGAAGCTTTCTTT	CASSNRQGAMNTEAFF	TRBD1	16	TRBJ1-1	-	TRBV19
TGTGCCAGTAGTATAGAGAGCAGGTTGAACACTGAAGCTTTCTTT	CASSIESRLNTEAFF	-	15	TRBJ1-1	-	TRBV19
TGTGCCAGTAGCCGGGGGGAAGAGACCCAGTACTTC	CASSRGEETQYF	TRBD2	12	TRBJ2-5	-	TRBV19
TGTGCCATCATGGCAACCGGGGAGCTGTTTTTT	CAIMATGELFF	-	11	TRBJ2-2	-	TRBV10-3
TGTGCCAGCAGTTTACAGTCAGGGACTGAAGCTTTCTTT	CASSLQSGTEAFF	-	13	TRBJ1-1	-	TRBV12-3/TRBV12-4
TGTGCCAGCAGCACCCCCGCAGACAGGTACCAAGAGACCCAGTACTTC	CASSTPADRYQETQYF	-	16	TRBJ2-5	-	TRBV9
TGCAGTGCTAGAGTGAGCTACGAGCAGTACTTC	CSARVSYEQYF	-	11	TRBJ2-7	-	TRBV20-1
TGTGCCAGTACCAAGAGGGGGACTGAAGCTTTCTTT	CASTKRGTEAFF	-	12	TRBJ1-1	-	TRBV19
TGTGCCAGCGCGTCCTCGGTCGCCACGAACGCTGAAGCTTTCTTT	CASASSVATNAEAFF	-	15	TRBJ1-1	-	TRBV2
TGTGCCAGTAGTAGCCGGGACAGGGCAAATCCAGGGACCCAGTACTTC	CASSSRDRANPGTQYF	TRBD1	16	TRBJ2-5	-	TRBV19
TGTGCCAGCAGCTTTGCAGGCCACAAGACCTACGAGCAGTACTTC	CASSFAGHKTYEQYF	-	15	TRBJ2-7	-	TRBV11-3
TGTGCCAGCAGTTTTGAGGGGGCTGGATCCTACGAGCAGTACTTC	CASSFEGAGSYEQYF	TRBD1	15	TRBJ2-7	once	TRBV27
TGCGCCAGCAATGGAGGGGAAGTAACCGGGGAGCTGTTTTTT	CASNGGEVTGELFF	-	14	TRBJ2-2	-	TRBV5-1
TGTGCCAGCAGCGTAGGTGCAGGGAGGTACGAGCAGTACTTC	CASSVGAGRYEQYF	-	14	TRBJ2-7	-	TRBV9
TGTGCCAGTAGCGGGGGTTACGAGCAGTACTTC	CASSGGYEQYF	TRBD2	11	TRBJ2-7	-	TRBV10-3
TGCAGCGTTGAAAGTCAGGGCAAGATCTATGGCTACACCTTC	CSVESQGKIYGYTF	-	14	TRBJ1-2	-	TRBV29-1
TGTGCCAGCAGCCAAGTGAGGAGCACAGATACGCAGTATTTT	CASSQVRSTDTQYF	-	14	TRBJ2-3	-	TRBV3-1/TRBV3-2
TGTGCCAGCAGTACAGGTTCCGCTAACTATGGCTACACCTTC	CASSTGSANYGYTF	-	14	TRBJ1-2	-	TRBV7-9
TGTGCCAGTAGATCAGGTGACAAGTCCTACGAGCAGTACTTC	CASRSGDKSYEQYF	-	14	TRBJ2-7	-	TRBV19